These T cell receptor beta chains were read from a single sample in a study of T cell repertoires in ileal Crohn's disease. Some clones are missing from TCRdb's copy, which holds only in-frame ones; the method was immunoSEQ multiplex PCR. The sample has over 9,500 clones, approximately 82% seen once; the top ten hold about 25%. The sample comprised ileal tissue. Receptors originate from an adult with Crohn's disease. CDR3s leave out the opening cysteine and the closing phenylalanine or tryptophan.

cdr3_aa cdr3_length j_call v_call
ASSQEIQTDTQY 12 TRBJ2-3 TRBV4-2
ASRVDRGRLETQY 13 TRBJ2-5 TRBV6-5
ASRRVNSPLH 10 TRBJ1-6 TRBV2
ASSLTGIYEQY 11 TRBJ2-7 TRBV5-6
ASTNSGTDTQY 11 TRBJ2-3 TRBV5-1
ASSGYKDRGYIYEQY 15 TRBJ2-7 TRBV6-4
ASSLGTARANYGYT 14 TRBJ1-2 TRBV5-4
ASSVGTPGEQY 11 TRBJ2-7 TRBV9
ASSESGKPYEQY 12 TRBJ2-7 TRBV6-1
ASSLGRDYGYT 11 TRBJ1-2 TRBV7-9
ASSLGPGPETQY 12 TRBJ2-5 TRBV7-9
ASSLARGGRTEAF 13 TRBJ1-1 TRBV7-6
ASSRGGGSRGDTQY 14 TRBJ2-3 TRBV11-3
ASSFTSGGYEQY 12 TRBJ2-7 TRBV7-2
ASSRTSGTSGRAGELF 16 TRBJ2-2 TRBV28
SVQRTSGRAGTDTQY 15 TRBJ2-3 TRBV29-1
ASSLTGQGPETEAF 14 TRBJ1-1 TRBV5-6
ASSFMTQGAGYGYT 14 TRBJ1-2 TRBV6-5
ASSSPPGLNYGYP 13 TRBJ1-2 TRBV7-4
ASSLVAGGVGNEQF 14 TRBJ2-1 TRBV7-8
ASSFHTGGEQY 11 TRBJ2-7 TRBV5-5
ATTARGRGDMNTEAF 15 TRBJ1-1 TRBV19
AWSVLAYEQY 10 TRBJ2-7 TRBV30
ASSPGSDRRQSKGYT 15 TRBJ1-2 TRBV28